The 18 T cell receptor beta chains in this list originate from one sample, sequenced in a study of blood T cell repertoires in COVID-19. Assay used: immunoSEQ multiplex PCR; TCRdb lists only in-frame clones, some missing. The repertoire has 35,000 to 50,000 clones, about 89% of them found once; the top ten carry roughly a sixth. The material sequenced was peripheral blood. These receptors were obtained from a man in his sixties or seventies with active COVID-19.

The chain links TRBV4-2 to TRBJ1-5; D is perhaps TRBD1 (5 bases). This CDR3 has 17 residues. Germline V CDR1 and CDR2: LGHNA, YNFKEQ. Between the trimmed V and J ends, which lost 4 bases and 0 bases, there was a span of 16 bases. CDR3 sequence reads: CASSPKTGGDSNQPQHF. As DNA, the CDR3 is TGTGCCAGCAGCCCAAAAACCGGGGGAGATAGCAATCAGCCCCAGCATTTT.

The chain employs TRBV6-2 or TRBV6-3 and TRBJ1-5; 8 positions match TRBD1. The CDR3 totals 16 residues. The germline V gene encodes CDR1 MNHEY and CDR2 SVGEGT. The trim removed 4 bases at V and 8 bases at J, leaving 13 bases unmatched. The CDR3 DNA reads TGTGCCAGCAGTTCCTCACTCTCAGGGGGCGCGGAGCCCCAGCATTTT. It yields the protein CASSSSLSGGAEPQHF.

V gene TRBV6-2 or TRBV6-3 combines with J gene TRBJ2-1, with TRBD1 identical over 10 bases. CDR1 and CDR2 from the germline V gene are MNHEY and SVGEGT. This CDR3 has 12 amino acids. V trimming: 5 bases; J trimming: 8 bases; junction bases outside the gene matches: 0. The CDR3 reads CASSDRGHEQFF. The CDR3 DNA is TGTGCCAGCAGTGACAGGGGGCATGAGCAGTTCTTC.

This sequence joins TRBV15 and TRBJ1-4, with D possibly matching TRBD1 (6 bases). This CDR3 spans 14 amino acids. Trimming took off 3 bases at V and 4 bases at J, with 9 bases between the two ends. Per germline, CDR1 LNHNV and CDR2 YYDKDF (reference sequence). The CDR3 bases are TGTGCCACCAGCAGGCAGGGGAATAATGAAAAACTGTTTTTT. This sequence encodes CATSRQGNNEKLFF. Combining the CDR3 with reference TRBV15 and TRBJ1-4 gives the whole variable domain DAMVIQNPRYQVTQFGKPVTLSCSQTLNHNVMYWYQQKSSQAPKLLFHYYDKDFNNEADTPDNFQSRRPNTSFCFLDIRSPGLGDTAMYLCATSRQGNNEKLFFGSGTQLSVL.

V is TRBV7-2 and J is TRBJ2-1, with 12 bases fitting TRBD2. Germline V CDR1 and CDR2: SGHTA, FQGNSA. The CDR3 runs 15 residues. V dropped 6 bases and J dropped 2; count of bases not matched to a gene: 2. CDR3 amino acids: CASRRTSGAYNEQFF. The CDR3 coding sequence is TGTGCCAGCAGACGGACTAGCGGGGCCTACAATGAGCAGTTCTTC.

This rearrangement joins TRBV11-2 to TRBJ2-1, with 10 nucleotides matching TRBD2. CDR1 is SGHAT and CDR2 is FQNNGV in the germline V gene. The CDR3 has 16 residues. Trimming at V came to 3 bases and at J to 3 bases, leaving 5 bases not matched to a gene. Written as DNA, the CDR3 is TGTGCCAGCAGCTTTAGCGGGGGGACCTACTACAATGAGCAGTTCTTC. This gives the protein CASSFSGGTYYNEQFF. Filled out from reference TRBV11-2 and TRBJ2-1, the complete variable domain reads EAGVAQSPRYKIIEKRQSVAFWCNPISGHATLYWYQQILGQGPKLLIQFQNNGVVDDSQLPKDRFSAERLKGVDSTLKIQPAKLEDSAVYLCASSFSGGTYYNEQFFGPGTRLTVL.

V and J are TRBV6-2 or TRBV6-3 and TRBJ2-1, with 7 bases aligning to TRBD2. Unmatched junction bases numbered 18, after V lost 5 bases and J lost 8 bases. The CDR3 is 17 amino acids. CDR1 and CDR2 (germline): MNHEY, SVGEGT. The CDR3: CASSPPSWGTNVDEQFF. Written as DNA, the CDR3 is TGTGCCAGCAGTCCGCCCTCATGGGGGACTAACGTCGATGAGCAGTTCTTC.

The chain employs TRBV5-1 and TRBJ2-7; TRBD1 matches 9 bases. Germline V CDR1 and CDR2: SGHRS, YFSETQ. The CDR3 loop spans 16 amino acids. J gave up 2 bases and V 4 bases, and 10 bases lay outside the gene matches. The DNA for the CDR3 is TGCGCCAGCAGCCCGCGGGGACAGGGAGTAACCTACGAGCAGTACTTC. It codes for CASSPRGQGVTYEQYF.

V is TRBV5-1 and J is TRBJ1-1, with D uncertain. Trimming left V 4 bases short and J 3 bases short, with 13 bases between. Germline V gene data show CDR1 as SGHRS and CDR2 as YFSETQ. The CDR3 has 14 amino acids. The chain's CDR3 is CASSKAVGDTEAFF. DNA for the CDR3: TGCGCCAGCAGCAAGGCCGTGGGCGACACTGAAGCTTTCTTT.

The chain combines TRBV11-3 with TRBJ1-6; D unclear. The CDR3 covers 13 residues. V lost 5 bases, J lost 14 bases, and 16 bases lay in between. Per the germline V gene, CDR1 is SGHNT and CDR2 is YENEEA. The chain's CDR3 is CASSQSREGALHF. The CDR3 coding sequence is TGTGCCAGCAGCCAGTCTCGGGAGGGAGCCCTCCACTTT.

Here the CDR3 reads CSVVPQGLYGYTF. The CDR3 bases are TGCAGCGTTGTTCCCCAGGGGCTCTATGGCTACACCTTC. The chain uses TRBV29-1 and TRBJ1-2; D is possibly TRBD1 (6 bases). Between the trimmed V and J ends, which lost 4 bases and 4 bases, there was a span of 13 bases. The germline gives CDR1 SQVTM, CDR2 ANQGSEA. The CDR3 sequence is 13 residues long.

The chain carries TRBV2 and TRBJ1-2; 7 nucleotides agree with TRBD1. V dropped 6 bases and J dropped 0; count of bases not matched to a gene: 4. The CDR3 is 14 amino acids. Germline V gene lookup returns CDR1 SNHLY and CDR2 FYNNEI. CDR3 protein: CASSGDSTNYGYTF. The CDR3 DNA is TGTGCCAGCAGCGGGGACAGCACTAACTATGGCTACACCTTC.

This clone was detected once. The genes are TRBV28 and TRBJ2-4, with 8 bases identical to TRBD2. Trimming at V came to 8 bases and at J to 8 bases, leaving 8 bases not matched to a gene. This CDR3 is 13 amino acids long. From germline, CDR1 is MDHEN and CDR2 SYDVKM. CDR3 amino acids: CASLRGGLDIQYF. DNA for the CDR3: TGTGCCAGCTTACGGGGGGGCCTGGACATTCAGTACTTC.

This clone appeared a few times. The chain employs TRBV9 and TRBJ1-3, with D possibly TRBD1 on 5 matching bases. This CDR3 has 13 residues. Deletions cut 4 bases from V and 4 bases from J, with 9 bases between. The germline gives CDR1 SGDLS, CDR2 YYNGEE. This CDR3 is CASSSRQGNTIYF. Written as DNA, the CDR3 is TGTGCCAGCAGCTCAAGACAGGGAAACACCATATATTTT.

The gene calls are TRBV29-1 and TRBJ2-1, with a weak D call TRBD2 (5 bases). The CDR3 is 14 amino acids. V gave up 5 bases and J gave up 2 bases, with 13 bases separating them. Germline values: CDR1 SQVTM, CDR2 ANQGSEA. DNA for the CDR3: TGCAGCGTTAGCTATGACGGGGCCTACAATGAGCAGTTCTTC. Amino acid sequence: CSVSYDGAYNEQFF.

The CDR3 sequence: CASSSGLAGGGGSADTQYF. The CDR3, as DNA: TGTGCCAGCAGCTCGGGACTAGCGGGGGGGGGCGGTAGCGCAGATACGCAGTATTTT. The chain combines TRBV11-2 with TRBJ2-3, with TRBD2 matching over 16 bases. The CDR3 totals 19 residues. Germline V CDR1 and CDR2: SGHAT, FQNNGV. Trimming took 4 bases from V and 4 from J; bases not matched to a gene: 11.

The gene calls are TRBV6-5 and TRBJ1-1; TRBD1 is a possible D gene (5 bases). Germline CDR1 reads MNHEY; CDR2 reads SVGAGI. The CDR3 has 11 amino acids. V lost 6 bases to trimming and J lost 7 bases, with 9 bases between them. Written as DNA, the CDR3 is TGTGCCAGCAGACGGGGGAGTGAAGCTTTCTTT. The encoded protein is CASRRGSEAFF.

This chain links TRBV7-2 with TRBJ2-3, with no clear D. Germline CDR1 SGHTA, CDR2 FQGNSA. V was trimmed by 1 base and J by 6 bases, leaving 8 bases between them. CDR3 length: 13 amino acids. The CDR3 sequence is CASSLGGFDTQYF. In nucleotides, the CDR3 is TGTGCCAGCAGCTTAGGAGGCTTTGATACGCAGTATTTT.